This TCR beta chain was profiled in a study of blood T cell repertoires in COVID-19. Deletions cut 1 base from V and 10 bases from J, with 8 bases between. CDR3 length equals 13 residues. From germline, CDR1 is MGHRA and CDR2 YSYEKL. Methods used by the authors: Estimated nucleated cell counts came from reference gene primer amplification. Repertoires were generated with immunoSEQ multiplex PCR, while TCRdb's copy carries only in-frame clones and drops some. V and J calls and clone size are given by that table; D and trimming were obtained from the DNA. The table includes about 260,000 clones, roughly 84% detected once.

V gene TRBV4-1 combines with J gene TRBJ1-6; no clear D. The specimen was peripheral blood. The clonotype originates from a man aged 55 to 70 with acute or convalescent COVID-19. CDR3 nucleotides: TGCGCCAGCAGCCAAGGATACATATCACCCCTCCACTTT. Translation: CASSQGYISPLHF.